A single sample is the source of the 28 T cell receptor beta chains below, sequenced in a study of blood T cell repertoires in COVID-19. Libraries were prepared by immunoSEQ multiplex PCR; TCRdb keeps only in-frame clonotypes and omits some of them. Here the sample spans 100,000 or so clones, over 80% being singletons. The source material was peripheral blood. The receptors derive from a man over 45 with active or convalescent COVID-19.

The table lists this clone with a count of one. The genes are TRBV9 and TRBJ1-3; no firm D call. V was shortened by 3 bases and J by 0 bases, with 4 bases between the two germline ends. The CDR3 is 13 amino acids. CDR1 is SGDLS, CDR2 YYNGEE, per germline. The CDR3 loop is CASSGLSGNTIYF. CDR3 coding DNA: TGTGCCAGCAGCGGACTCTCTGGAAACACCATATATTTT.

The chain employs TRBV7-3 and TRBJ2-1, with 13 bases that match TRBD2. V was clipped by 5 bases and J by 4 bases; unmatched bases: 2. The CDR3 has 15 amino acids. The germline V gene encodes CDR1 SGHTA and CDR2 FQGTGA. In DNA form, the CDR3 reads TGTGCCAGCAGCCAACTAGCGGGAGGGTACAATGAGCAGTTCTTC. Translating gives CASSQLAGGYNEQFF. Combining the CDR3 with reference TRBV7-3 and TRBJ2-1 gives the whole variable domain GAGVSQTPSNKVTEKGKYVELRCDPISGHTALYWYRQSLGQGPEFLIYFQGTGAADDSGLPNDRFFAVRPEGSVSTLKIQRTERGDSAVYLCASSQLAGGYNEQFFGPGTRLTVL.

The V and J genes are TRBV5-1 and TRBJ2-2, with 10 positions matching TRBD2. This CDR3 is 16 amino acids long. Germline V CDR1 and CDR2: SGHRS, YFSETQ. The J segment lost 2 bases and the V segment lost 0 bases, leaving 1 base of the junction unmatched. This CDR3 is CASSLGTSGNTGELFF. The CDR3 DNA follows: TGCGCCAGCAGCTTGGGGACTAGCGGAAACACCGGGGAGCTGTTTTTT.

The J gene is TRBJ1-2, the V gene TRBV5-6; unclear D gene. Germline V gives CDR1 SGHDT, CDR2 YYEEEE. V was pared by 3 bases and J by 0 bases, with 12 bases between. CDR3 length: 15 amino acids. The CDR3 spells CASSYGSSSNYGYTF. Written as DNA, the CDR3 is TGTGCCAGCAGCTACGGGTCGAGTTCTAACTATGGCTACACCTTC.

This clone showed up just once. The J gene is TRBJ2-7, the V gene TRBV5-1; D gene uncertain. The germline V gene encodes CDR1 SGHRS and CDR2 YFSETQ. V lost 0 bases to trimming and J lost 3 bases, with 13 bases between them. The CDR3 extends over 15 amino acids. The CDR3 DNA follows: TGCGCCAGCAGCTTGGGACTCCCTAGAAGCTACGAGCAGTACTTC. Translated, it gives CASSLGLPRSYEQYF.

This rearrangement joins TRBV6-1 to TRBJ2-2, with 7 bases lining up with TRBD2. CDR3 length: 17 amino acids. The ends lost 1 base at V and 4 bases at J; junction bases unmatched: 9. From germline, CDR1 is MNHNS and CDR2 SASEGT. CDR3 amino acids: CASSEGGGMRGTGELFF. CDR3 DNA sequence: TGTGCCAGCAGTGAAGGGGGGGGAATGCGAGGCACCGGGGAGCTGTTTTTT.

This clone was detected only once. The chain has TRBV30 and TRBJ2-5, with D unresolved. V dropped 8 bases and J dropped 0 bases, with 13 bases sitting between them. The germline CDR1 and CDR2 sequences are GTSNPN and SVGIG (reference sequence). The CDR3 spans 13 residues. The CDR3 DNA is TGTGCCGCGGAAGAGATGTACCAAGAGACCCAGTACTTC. Encoded protein: CAAEEMYQETQYF.

The J gene is TRBJ1-6, the V gene TRBV9, with 10 bases lining up with TRBD1. The V and J ends lost 5 bases and 9 bases, in that order; junction bases with no gene match: 5. The length of the CDR3 is 14 residues. Germline-derived CDR1 and CDR2 are SGDLS and YYNGEE. The chain's CDR3 is CASSGDRGSSPLHF. DNA for the CDR3: TGTGCCAGCAGTGGGGACAGGGGTTCTTCACCCCTCCACTTT.

The genes are TRBV13 and TRBJ2-7; 10 nucleotides line up with TRBD1. V lost 8 bases to trimming and J lost 5 bases; unmatched junction nucleotides: 3. This CDR3 contains 12 residues. CDR1 PRHDT and CDR2 FYEKMQ come from the germline V gene (reference sequence). This chain's CDR3 is CASGTGADEQYF. The CDR3 bases are TGTGCCAGCGGGACAGGGGCCGACGAGCAGTACTTC.

This rearrangement joins TRBV18 to TRBJ1-1; D is undetermined. The V end lost 0 bases, the J end lost 8 bases, and 28 bases lay between the germline ends. The CDR3 totals 19 residues. Per the germline V gene, CDR1 is KGHSH and CDR2 is LQKENI. CDR3 nucleotide sequence: TGTGCCAGCTCACCACCGAGAGGGAGCCGTACCGGAGTCACCCTGGAAGCTTTCTTT. Translation: CASSPPRGSRTGVTLEAFF.

V is TRBV18 and J is TRBJ2-7; TRBD2 matches at 11 bases. Looked up from germline, CDR1 is KGHSH and CDR2 is LQKENI. With V trimmed by 5 bases and J by 0 bases, 3 bases remained unmatched. This CDR3 has 15 amino acids. The CDR3 bases are TGTGCCAGCTCATCGGGACTAGCGGACTCCTACGAGCAGTACTTC. Translated: CASSSGLADSYEQYF.

The CDR3 nucleotides are TGCGCCAGCAGCTTGGTCGTCCAGAGGGGAGGCTATGGCTACACCTTC. Residues: CASSLVVQRGGYGYTF. The chain employs TRBV5-1 and TRBJ1-2; perhaps TRBD1 as D (5 bases). With 0 bases removed from V and 4 bases from J, the gap between germline ends came to 16 bases. The CDR3 extends over 16 amino acids. The germline V gene encodes CDR1 SGHRS and CDR2 YFSETQ.

The rearrangement links TRBV24-1 to TRBJ2-1; D ambiguous. V gave up 4 bases and J gave up 4 bases, with 10 bases separating them. This CDR3 spans 14 amino acids. Germline V gives CDR1 KGHDR, CDR2 SFDVKD. CDR3 sequence: CATSESRTYNEQFF. The CDR3 DNA is TGTGCCACCAGTGAGTCACGTACTTACAATGAGCAGTTCTTC.

This chain joins TRBV29-1 and TRBJ1-3; D remains ambiguous. Germline V gene data show CDR1 as SQVTM and CDR2 as ANQGSEA. The ends were cut back, 8 bases at V and 4 bases at J, with 9 bases in the middle. The CDR3 runs to 11 residues. The CDR3 loop reads CSIRLGNTIYF. CDR3 sequence (DNA): TGCAGCATCCGACTAGGAAACACCATATATTTT.

CDR3: CASSHRTGSTDTQYF. DNA of the CDR3: TGTGCCAGCAGCCACAGAACGGGGTCCACAGATACGCAGTATTTT. The chain has TRBV5-6 and TRBJ2-3; D may be TRBD2 (5 bases). This CDR3 contains 15 residues. Trimming removed 4 bases at V and 2 bases at J, with 14 bases between. Germline V lookup: CDR1 SGHDT, CDR2 YYEEEE.

This chain links TRBV9 with TRBJ2-5; 12 bases fit TRBD2. The CDR3 runs to 16 residues. V dropped 4 bases and J dropped 5; count of bases not matched to a gene: 9. CDR1 and CDR2 from the germline V gene are SGDLS and YYNGEE. The CDR3 region is CASSPRTSGIAETQYF. The CDR3 coding sequence is TGTGCCAGCAGCCCTCGGACTAGCGGGATAGCTGAGACCCAGTACTTC.

The chain couples TRBV18 to TRBJ2-1; 11 positions agree with TRBD2. Looked up from germline, CDR1 is KGHSH and CDR2 is LQKENI. After removal of 6 bases from V and 0 bases from J, the junction contained 4 bases not matched to a gene. The CDR3 has 16 amino acids. CDR3 in DNA: TGTGCCAGCTCGGGACTAGCGGTCAGCTCCTACAATGAGCAGTTCTTC. Its translation: CASSGLAVSSYNEQFF.

In its sample, this clone was seen a few times. The V call is TRBV5-6, the J call TRBJ2-7, with D tentatively TRBD2 (5 bases). The CDR3 loop spans 18 amino acids. Germline CDR1 SGHDT, CDR2 YYEEEE. V was clipped by 4 bases and J by 2 bases, with 25 bases between them. This chain's CDR3 is CASSIKSALYGVPYEQYF. CDR3 DNA sequence: TGTGCCAGCAGCATCAAGTCGGCCTTGTACGGGGTCCCCTACGAGCAGTACTTC.

Here the CDR3 reads CASSARELDTQYF. DNA for the CDR3: TGTGCCAGCAGTGCAAGGGAGTTAGATACGCAGTATTTT. The chain carries TRBV2 and TRBJ2-3, with D possibly being TRBD2 (5 bases). The CDR3 is 13 amino acids. V lost 4 bases to trimming and J lost 5 bases, with 10 bases between them. Germline CDR1 is SNHLY and CDR2 is FYNNEI. The full variable domain, in which reference TRBV2 and TRBJ2-3 provide the parts outside the CDR3, is EPEVTQTPSHQVTQMGQEVILRCVPISNHLYFYWYRQILGQKVEFLVSFYNNEISEKSEIFDDQFSVERPDGSNFTLKIRSTKLEDSAMYFCASSARELDTQYFGPGTRLTVL.

This clone was seen more than once but under ten times. The chain has TRBV5-1 and TRBJ2-3, with 10 positions matching TRBD2. This CDR3 contains 15 residues. The ends lost 4 bases at V and 5 bases at J; junction bases unmatched: 7. Germline V gene lookup returns CDR1 SGHRS and CDR2 YFSETQ. In DNA form, the CDR3 reads TGCGCCAGCAGCATAAGGACTAGCGGTGGAGATACGCAGTATTTT. Amino acid sequence: CASSIRTSGGDTQYF.

The chain carries TRBV6-5 and TRBJ2-7; perhaps TRBD1 as D (6 bases). The CDR3 runs 14 residues. Trimming took off 5 bases at V and 3 bases at J, with 14 bases between the two ends. Germline V gene lookup returns CDR1 MNHEY and CDR2 SVGAGI. Here the CDR3 DNA reads TGTGCCAGCAGTCAAACGACAGGTAACTACGAGCAGTACTTC. It yields the protein CASSQTTGNYEQYF.

The CDR3 sequence: CASSFGQDSPLHF. The CDR3 DNA sequence: TGTGCCAGCAGCTTTGGACAGGATTCACCCCTCCACTTT. The chain uses TRBV5-6 and TRBJ1-6; 7 bases are a match to TRBD1. Germline V CDR1 and CDR2: SGHDT, YYEEEE. The CDR3 loop spans 13 amino acids. V shed 2 bases and J 8 bases; nucleotides not matched to a gene: 1.

The chain couples TRBV12-3 or TRBV12-4 to TRBJ2-1; 7 nucleotides align to TRBD2. V gave up 5 bases and J gave up 6 bases; unmatched junction bases: 4. The CDR3 totals 13 residues. CDR3 loop: CASSPSGSNEQFF. In DNA, the CDR3 is TGTGCCAGCAGTCCTAGCGGAAGCAATGAGCAGTTCTTC.

The chain recombines TRBV5-1 with TRBJ2-5; D not certain. V lost 0 bases and J 1 base, leaving 10 bases between the germline ends. The length of the CDR3 is 15 residues. Germline CDR1 SGHRS, CDR2 YFSETQ. The chain's CDR3 is CASSLVAETQETQYF. As DNA, the CDR3 is TGCGCCAGCAGCTTGGTTGCGGAAACCCAAGAGACCCAGTACTTC.

The chain couples TRBV4-1 to TRBJ2-5, with 7 positions matching TRBD1. The germline gives CDR1 MGHRA, CDR2 YSYEKL. The CDR3 is made up of 16 amino acids. The ends lost 0 bases at V and 1 base at J; junction bases unmatched: 5. CDR3 nucleotides: TGCGCCAGCAGCCAAGACCGACAGGGCCTCCAAGAGACCCAGTACTTC. It codes for CASSQDRQGLQETQYF.

CDR3 bases: TGTGCCAGCAGCTCCCCGGGACTAGGGTGGAGGACCCAGTACTTC. Its protein is CASSSPGLGWRTQYF. The chain combines TRBV7-2 with TRBJ2-5; the match to TRBD2 covers 8 bases. V trimming: 4 bases; J trimming: 7 bases; junction bases outside the gene matches: 11. Looked up from germline, CDR1 is SGHTA and CDR2 is FQGNSA. CDR3 length: 15 amino acids.

V gene TRBV18 combines with J gene TRBJ2-2; a weak D match, TRBD2 (6 bases). Germline V gives CDR1 KGHSH, CDR2 LQKENI. The V end was cut by 5 bases, the J end by 2 bases, with 15 bases between. The CDR3 spans 16 residues. The CDR3 here is CASSTTRRENTGELFF. In nucleotides, the CDR3 is TGTGCCAGCTCAACCACAAGGCGGGAAAACACCGGGGAGCTGTTTTTT.

The chain is built from TRBV11-3 and TRBJ2-7, with D possibly matching TRBD1 (10 bases). Germline CDR1 is SGHNT and CDR2 is YENEEA. This CDR3 is built from 20 residues. V was pared by 1 base and J by 2 bases, with 27 bases between. The CDR3 sequence is CASSLGEATGGRLAAYEQYF. The CDR3 DNA follows: TGTGCCAGCAGCTTAGGTGAGGCGACAGGGGGCCGACTAGCGGCCTACGAGCAGTACTTC.